The entry that follows covers one T cell receptor beta chain sequence. This record belongs to a study of cytomegalovirus exposure and HLA in healthy donors. PCR amplification relied on 60 Vbeta primers (plus 13 Jbeta primers). Libraries were prepared by immunoSEQ multiplex PCR; TCRdb keeps only in-frame clonotypes and omits some of them. The data contain about 130,000 clones, roughly 79% of them singletons. Sequencing was performed on PBMCs. This clonotype originated in a woman in her forties or fifties in good health and CMV-seronegative.

CDR3 in amino acids: CASSQASGSSYNEQFF. The CDR3 DNA reads TGCGCCAGCAGCCAGGCTAGCGGAAGCTCCTACAATGAGCAGTTCTTC. The chain combines TRBV4-3 with TRBJ2-1, with 7 nucleotides matching TRBD2. The V segment lost 3 bases and the J segment 0 bases; nucleotides outside the gene matches: 5. Germline assignment: CDR1 LGHNA and CDR2 YSLEER. The CDR3 spans 16 residues.